These 21 T cell receptor beta chains were all obtained from the same sample, sequenced in a study of long-term antiretroviral therapy in people with HIV. Assay version v3.0 of immunoSEQ was used, and it was run at survey level. Sequencing used immunoSEQ multiplex PCR; TCRdb keeps in-frame clones, though not all of them. The sample holds around 15,000 clones, about three quarters seen once. This sample comprised unsorted PBMCs, obtained 2.1 years after starting antiretroviral therapy. The receptors come from a man aged 35-49 years with HIV.

This clone has a single count. The chain employs TRBV5-1 and TRBJ1-3; D possibly corresponds to TRBD1 (5 bases). This CDR3 contains 15 residues. Per germline, CDR1 SGHRS and CDR2 YFSETQ. With 5 bases removed from V and 1 base from J, the gap between germline ends came to 13 bases. In DNA form, the CDR3 reads TGCGCCAGCAGGGGGGGTACCGGTTCTGGAAACACCATATATTTT. Translating it yields CASRGGTGSGNTIYF.

V is TRBV15 and J is TRBJ1-2; no clear D gene. The CDR3 has 15 amino acids. Germline V CDR1 and CDR2: LNHNV, YYDKDF (reference sequence). Between the trimmed V and J ends, which lost 0 bases and 4 bases, there was a span of 12 bases. The CDR3 DNA follows: TGTGCCACCAGCAGAGATCCCGTGGGAAGCTATGGCTACACCTTC. This encodes CATSRDPVGSYGYTF.

The chain uses TRBV10-3 and TRBJ1-6, with a tentative D call TRBD1 (6 bases). CDR1 and CDR2 from the germline V gene are ENHRY and SYGVKD. V lost 3 bases to trimming and J lost 7 bases, with 16 bases between them. This CDR3 is built from 16 residues. This CDR3 reads CAISDPLGGLNSPLHF. CDR3 DNA: TGTGCCATCAGTGACCCTTTAGGGGGTCTCAATTCACCCCTCCACTTT.

The chain employs TRBV6-5 and TRBJ2-1; TRBD1 aligns across 7 bases. The junction had 6 bases not matched to a gene; V was cut back by 1 base and J by 9 bases. This CDR3 is 14 amino acids long. The germline V gene has CDR1 MNHEY and CDR2 SVGAGI. The CDR3 sequence is CASSYLDRWGEQFF. The CDR3 DNA sequence: TGTGCCAGCAGTTACTTGGACAGGTGGGGTGAGCAGTTCTTC.

The gene calls are TRBV27 and TRBJ2-7; weak D call: TRBD2 (7 bases). This CDR3 is built from 15 residues. CDR1 is MNHEY and CDR2 is SMNVEV in the germline V gene (reference sequence). Trimming removed 0 bases from V and 3 bases from J, with 12 bases in between. The CDR3 spells CASSLSGGGIYEQYF. CDR3 DNA: TGTGCCAGCAGTTTATCAGGGGGAGGGATCTACGAGCAGTACTTC.

The chain combines TRBV18 with TRBJ1-2; TRBD1 matches at 10 bases. Germline V gene lookup returns CDR1 KGHSH and CDR2 LQKENI. The CDR3 consists of 13 residues. With V trimmed by 6 bases and J by 6 bases, 4 bases remained unmatched. The CDR3 region is CASSQDRGHGYTF. The DNA of the CDR3 is TGTGCCAGCTCTCAAGACAGGGGGCATGGCTACACCTTC.

The chain carries TRBV7-8 and TRBJ2-3; D gene unclear. CDR1 and CDR2 (germline): SGHVS, FQNEAQ. The ends were cut back, 1 base at V and 0 bases at J, with 11 bases in the middle. The CDR3 covers 16 residues. CDR3 bases: TGTGCCAGCAGCTTAGGAAGGGTCTCTAGCACAGATACGCAGTATTTT. Translation: CASSLGRVSSTDTQYF.

The CDR3 is CASRGTVMNTEAFF. The CDR3 coding sequence is TGTGCCAGCAGGGGGACGGTCATGAACACTGAAGCTTTCTTT. The chain is built from TRBV27 and TRBJ1-1; possibly TRBD1 for D (5 bases). This CDR3 has 14 amino acids. From germline, CDR1 is MNHEY and CDR2 SMNVEV (reference sequence). Trimming stripped 6 bases from V and 0 bases from J, with 11 bases between.

This clone was seen more than once but under ten times. This chain links TRBV19 with TRBJ2-7, with D uncertain. V was cut by 0 bases and J by 6 bases, with 9 bases left in between. Germline V CDR1 and CDR2: LNHDA, SQIVND (reference sequence). The CDR3 is 13 residues long. CDR3 nucleotides: TGTGCCAGTAGTATAGAGGCAGGATCCGAGCAGTACTTC. This sequence encodes CASSIEAGSEQYF.

The V and J genes are TRBV10-3 and TRBJ1-2; D possibly corresponds to TRBD1 (5 bases). Trimming shortened V by 4 bases and J by 5 bases, and 14 bases separated the two germline ends. The CDR3 covers 14 residues. Germline CDR1 is ENHRY and CDR2 is SYGVKD. In nucleotides, the CDR3 is TGTGCCATCAGTGTAGACAGTCTTCCTTATGGCTACACCTTC. This codes for CAISVDSLPYGYTF.

This clone appeared once. V gene TRBV5-1 combines with J gene TRBJ2-1; D perhaps matches TRBD2 (7 bases). The V gene lost 0 bases and the J gene lost 6 bases, with 13 bases spanning the gap. The CDR3 has 15 residues. Germline V gene sequence: CDR1 SGHRS, CDR2 YFSETQ. The CDR3 nucleotides are TGCGCCAGCAGCTTGGACGAGGGGGGGGTCAATGAGCAGTTCTTC. Protein product: CASSLDEGGVNEQFF.

This clone was counted only a few times. V gene TRBV28 combines with J gene TRBJ2-7; D is perhaps TRBD2 (5 bases). This CDR3 has 14 residues. Germline CDR1 and CDR2: MDHEN and SYDVKM. The V end lost 7 bases, the J end lost 2 bases, and 15 bases lay between the germline ends. The CDR3 loop reads CASIGEQRAYEQYF. The CDR3 DNA follows: TGTGCCAGCATTGGGGAGCAGAGGGCCTACGAGCAGTACTTC.

The gene calls are TRBV27 and TRBJ2-7; D may match TRBD1 or TRBD2 (5 bases each). Trimming stripped 5 bases from V and 5 bases from J, with 10 bases between. CDR3 length: 12 residues. Germline values: CDR1 MNHEY, CDR2 SMNVEV (reference sequence). CDR3 sequence reads: CASSKRGNEQYF. The DNA of the CDR3 is TGTGCCAGCAGTAAGAGGGGTAACGAGCAGTACTTC.

This chain uses TRBV7-9 with TRBJ2-3, with 7 bases aligning to TRBD2. This CDR3 is 17 amino acids long. The V segment lost 5 bases and the J segment 2 bases; nucleotides outside the gene matches: 13. Germline V gives CDR1 SEHNR, CDR2 FQNEAQ (reference sequence). The CDR3 is CASSPSSGASYTDTQYF. The CDR3 bases are TGTGCCAGCAGCCCCTCTAGCGGAGCTTCCTACACAGATACGCAGTATTTT. Full variable domain (remainder filled in from reference TRBV7-9 and TRBJ2-3): DTGVSQNPRHKITKRGQNVTFRCDPISEHNRLYWYRQTLGQGPEFLTYFQNEAQLEKSRLLSDRFSAERPKGSFSTLEIQRTEQGDSAMYLCASSPSSGASYTDTQYFGPGTRLTVL.

The chain uses TRBV4-1 and TRBJ2-3; D might be TRBD1 or TRBD2, each matching 5 bases. Germline V gene lookup returns CDR1 MGHRA and CDR2 YSYEKL. V lost 4 bases to trimming and J lost 1 base, with 18 bases between them. This CDR3 comprises 17 residues. The CDR3, as DNA: TGCGCCAGCAGCCCGTTAGTTACGGGGCTCGGCACAGATACGCAGTATTTT. It is translated as CASSPLVTGLGTDTQYF.

A remark on this clone: At one end, the junction sequence differs from germline, possibly due to a read error. The chain links TRBV4-1 to TRBJ2-6; D is ambiguous. CDR3 length equals 14 residues. CDR1 is MGHRA and CDR2 is YSYEKL in the germline V gene. The CDR3 DNA follows: TGCGCCAGCACCCAATGGCGTGGGGCCAACGTCCTGACTTTC. Translation gives CASTQWRGANVLTF.

The sample holds a few counts of this clone. The chain has TRBV30 and TRBJ1-5; no definite D call. Germline CDR1 reads GTSNPN; CDR2 reads SVGIG (reference sequence). The CDR3 totals 13 residues. V gave up 0 bases and J gave up 4 bases, with 7 bases separating them. CDR3 loop: CAWSVRGNQPQHF. CDR3 nucleotides: TGTGCCTGGAGTGTACGGGGAAATCAGCCCCAGCATTTT.

V and J are TRBV4-1 and TRBJ1-1, with TRBD1 as a possible D gene (6 bases). This CDR3 has 14 amino acids. Looked up from germline, CDR1 is MGHRA and CDR2 is YSYEKL. Trimming removed 4 bases from V and 5 bases from J, with 14 bases in between. CDR3 sequence reads: CASSRDHTGTEAFF. The DNA for the CDR3 is TGCGCCAGCAGCCGAGACCACACAGGGACTGAAGCTTTCTTT.

The chain recombines TRBV9 with TRBJ2-1, with 8 positions matching TRBD2. V dropped 4 bases and J dropped 7; count of bases not matched to a gene: 13. The CDR3 runs 16 residues. Germline lookup yields CDR1 SGDLS and CDR2 YYNGEE. The CDR3 here is CASSSGAGGLLNEQFF. CDR3 DNA: TGTGCCAGCAGCTCGGGGGCGGGGGGCCTCTTGAATGAGCAGTTCTTC.

V and J are TRBV11-2 and TRBJ2-3; 12 bases map to TRBD2. This CDR3 region has 18 residues. Per germline, CDR1 SGHAT and CDR2 FQNNGV. The J segment lost 2 bases and the V segment lost 5 bases, leaving 11 bases of the junction unmatched. The CDR3 DNA reads as TGTGCCAGCAGCCTTACTAGCGGGGGGCGGGTTATCACAGATACGCAGTATTTT. Its translation: CASSLTSGGRVITDTQYF.

The chain has TRBV20-1 and TRBJ2-5, with unresolved D. The CDR3 is made up of 10 amino acids. V was clipped by 2 bases and J by 5 bases, with 3 bases between them. The germline V gene has CDR1 DFQATT and CDR2 SNEGSKA (reference sequence). CDR3 in DNA: TGCAGTGCTAGACGGGAGACCCAGTACTTC. It translates to CSARRETQYF.